This TCR beta chain is drawn from a study of T cell repertoires in cytomegalovirus infection. Study-level information: From public TCR beta signatures came an indication of both CMV infection and matching HLA type. Study observations and caveats: What dominated the ex vivo response were HLA-C-restricted CMV-specific TCR beta clonotypes.

TCRdb fed the reads into MiXCR, producing one record per CDR3 protein. The sample includes almost 500,000 distinct CDR3 sequences, 11% of them seen just once. The V gene's germline CDR1 is SEHNR and CDR2 FQNEAQ (reference sequence). V was clipped by 4 bases and J by 5 bases; unmatched bases: 2. The CDR3 consists of 14 residues. As regards this clonotype: Its antigen is not known.

The source material was PBMCs. The chain uses TRBV7-9 and TRBJ2-1, with 10 positions matching TRBD2. This TCR was sampled from a human donor in good health (CMV status not recorded). Some clones in this sample may be carry-over from other donors' samples. The CDR3 DNA sequence: TGTGCCAGCAGCTCTAGCGGGAGTAACAATGAGCAGTTCTTC. This sequence encodes CASSSSGSNNEQFF.